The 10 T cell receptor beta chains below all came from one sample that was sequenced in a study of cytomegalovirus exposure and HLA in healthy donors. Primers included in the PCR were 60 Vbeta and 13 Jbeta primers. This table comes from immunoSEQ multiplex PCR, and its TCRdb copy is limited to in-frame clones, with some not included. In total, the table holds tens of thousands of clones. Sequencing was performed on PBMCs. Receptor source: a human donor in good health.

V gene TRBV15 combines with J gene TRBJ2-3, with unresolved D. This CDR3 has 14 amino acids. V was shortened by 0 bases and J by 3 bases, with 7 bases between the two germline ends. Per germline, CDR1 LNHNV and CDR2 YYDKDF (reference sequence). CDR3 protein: CATSRDADTDTQYF. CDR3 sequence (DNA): TGTGCCACCAGCAGAGATGCAGATACAGATACGCAGTATTTT.

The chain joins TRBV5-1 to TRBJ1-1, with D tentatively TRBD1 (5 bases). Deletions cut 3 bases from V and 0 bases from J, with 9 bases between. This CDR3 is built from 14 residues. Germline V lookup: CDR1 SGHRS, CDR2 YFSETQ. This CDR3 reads CASSWTGVNTEAFF. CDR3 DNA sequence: TGCGCCAGCAGCTGGACGGGGGTGAACACTGAAGCTTTCTTT.

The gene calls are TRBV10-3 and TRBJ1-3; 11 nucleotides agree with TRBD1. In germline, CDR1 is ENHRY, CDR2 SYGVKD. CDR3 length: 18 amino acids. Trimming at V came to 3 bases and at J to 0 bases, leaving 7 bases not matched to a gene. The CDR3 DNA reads TGTGCCATCAGTGACGGACAGGGGGCAAGAAGCTCTGGAAACACCATATATTTT. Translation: CAISDGQGARSSGNTIYF.

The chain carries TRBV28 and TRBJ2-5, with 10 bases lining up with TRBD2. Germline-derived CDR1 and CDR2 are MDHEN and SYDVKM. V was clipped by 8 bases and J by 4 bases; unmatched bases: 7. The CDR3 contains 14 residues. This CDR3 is CASLQRGGRETQYF. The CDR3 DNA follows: TGTGCCAGCCTCCAGCGGGGGGGCCGAGAGACCCAGTACTTC.

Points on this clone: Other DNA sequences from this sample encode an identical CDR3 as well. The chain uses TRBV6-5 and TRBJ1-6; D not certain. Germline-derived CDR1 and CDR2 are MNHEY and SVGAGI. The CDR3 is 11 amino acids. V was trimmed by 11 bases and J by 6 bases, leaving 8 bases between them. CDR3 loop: CAGLPNSPLHF. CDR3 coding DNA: TGTGCCGGGCTCCCTAATTCACCCCTCCACTTT.

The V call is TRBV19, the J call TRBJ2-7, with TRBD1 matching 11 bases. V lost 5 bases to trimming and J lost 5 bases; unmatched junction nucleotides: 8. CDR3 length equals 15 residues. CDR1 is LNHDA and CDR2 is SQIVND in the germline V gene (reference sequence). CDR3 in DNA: TGTGCCAGTAGTCTCGGGACAGGGGGGAAGAACGAGCAGTACTTC. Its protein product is CASSLGTGGKNEQYF.

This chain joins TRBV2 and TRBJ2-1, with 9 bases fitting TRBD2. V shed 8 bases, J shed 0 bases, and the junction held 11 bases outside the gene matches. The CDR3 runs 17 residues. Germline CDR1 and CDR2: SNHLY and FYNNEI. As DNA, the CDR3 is TGTGCCAGCGGGTCGGACAGCGGGGGGAGCTCCTACAATGAGCAGTTCTTC. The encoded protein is CASGSDSGGSSYNEQFF.

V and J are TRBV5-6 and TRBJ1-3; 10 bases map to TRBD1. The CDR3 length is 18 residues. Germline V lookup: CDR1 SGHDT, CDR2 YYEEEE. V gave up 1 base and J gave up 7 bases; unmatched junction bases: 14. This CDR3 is CASSLTRKWTGGGNTIYF. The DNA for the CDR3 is TGTGCCAGCAGCTTGACGAGAAAATGGACAGGGGGAGGGAACACCATATATTTT. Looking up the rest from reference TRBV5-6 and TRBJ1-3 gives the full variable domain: DAGVTQSPTHLIKTRGQQVTLRCSPKSGHDTVSWYQQALGQGPQFIFQYYEEEERQRGNFPDRFSGHQFPNYSSELNVNALLLGDSALYLCASSLTRKWTGGGNTIYFGEGSWLTVV.

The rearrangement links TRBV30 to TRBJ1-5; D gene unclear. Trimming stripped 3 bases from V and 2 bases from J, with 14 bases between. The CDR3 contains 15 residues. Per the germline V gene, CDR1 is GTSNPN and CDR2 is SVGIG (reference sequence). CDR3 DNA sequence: TGTGCCTGGAGCTCTCGAGGCATTGGCAATCAGCCCCAGCATTTT. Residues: CAWSSRGIGNQPQHF.

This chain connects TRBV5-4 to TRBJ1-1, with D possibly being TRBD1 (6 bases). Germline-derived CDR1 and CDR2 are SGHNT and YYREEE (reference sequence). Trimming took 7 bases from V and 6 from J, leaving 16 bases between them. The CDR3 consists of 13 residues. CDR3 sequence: CASSQGILAEAFF. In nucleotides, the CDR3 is TGTGCCAGCTCACAGGGAATATTGGCTGAAGCTTTCTTT.